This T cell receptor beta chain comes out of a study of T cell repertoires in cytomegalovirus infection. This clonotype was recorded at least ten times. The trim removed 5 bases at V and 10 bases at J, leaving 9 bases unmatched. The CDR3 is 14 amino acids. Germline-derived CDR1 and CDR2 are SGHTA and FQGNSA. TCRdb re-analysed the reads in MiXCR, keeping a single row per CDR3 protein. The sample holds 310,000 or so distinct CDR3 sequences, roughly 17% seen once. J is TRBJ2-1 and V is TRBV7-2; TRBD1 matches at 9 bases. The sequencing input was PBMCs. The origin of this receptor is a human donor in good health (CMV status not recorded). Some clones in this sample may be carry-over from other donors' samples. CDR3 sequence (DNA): TGTGCCAGCAGCGCACAGGGGGCGCGGTTCGAGCAGTTCTTC. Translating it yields CASSAQGARFEQFF.